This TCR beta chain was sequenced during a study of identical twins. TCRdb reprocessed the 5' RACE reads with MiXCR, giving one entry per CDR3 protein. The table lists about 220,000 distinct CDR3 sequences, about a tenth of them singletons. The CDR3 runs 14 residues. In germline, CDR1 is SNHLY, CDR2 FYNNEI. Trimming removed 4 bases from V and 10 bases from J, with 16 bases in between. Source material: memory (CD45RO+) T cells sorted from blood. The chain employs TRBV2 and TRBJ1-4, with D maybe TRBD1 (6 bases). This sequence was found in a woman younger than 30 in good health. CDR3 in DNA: TGTGCCAGCAGTGCGTGGACAGCCGGAGGAAAACTGTTTTTT. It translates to CASSAWTAGGKLFF. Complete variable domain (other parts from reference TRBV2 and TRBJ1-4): EPEVTQTPSHQVTQMGQEVILRCVPISNHLYFYWYRQILGQKVEFLVSFYNNEISEKSEIFDDQFSVERPDGSNFTLKIRSTKLEDSAMYFCASSAWTAGGKLFFGSGTQLSVL.